This T cell receptor (beta chain) was identified during a study of T cells in Graves' hyperthyroidism and ophthalmopathy. Study results and caveats: Through a model of 13 V-J features, ophthalmopathy was separated from stable hyperthyroidism.

Amplification of TCR beta CDR3 regions used RNA as the template. The HTBI primer set drove a first-round RT-PCR of the TCR CDR3. Each CDR3 protein gets one entry after TCRdb re-called the multiplex PCR reads with MiXCR. The table has a few hundred thousand distinct CDR3 sequences, about 20% seen once. Duration under 3 months, a NOSPECS grade of at least 4, and a Clinical Activity Score of at least 3 characterized the ophthalmopathy patients. Germline CDR1 reads ENHRY; CDR2 reads SYGVKD. Trimming at V came to 2 bases and at J to 8 bases, leaving 8 bases not matched to a gene. This CDR3 comprises 14 residues. This clonotype was seen more than once but under ten times. Its antigen is still unknown.

This chain links TRBV10-3 with TRBJ1-2; TRBD1 aligns across 7 bases. This clonotype was sampled from a woman aged 70-85 years with Graves' ophthalmopathy. Sequencing was done on a sample of blood. The CDR3 bases are TGTGCCATCAGTGAGACGACAGGGAATAGGGGCTACACCTTC. Residues: CAISETTGNRGYTF.